This record covers a single T cell receptor (beta chain). Its antigen specificity is not known. Base qualities are missing; no much larger clone stands one base away. Reading the label with the study, this specimen's time point is: baseline before first vaccination. Samples from vaccinated people were obtained from the UK trials COV001 and COV002, which included a single-blind randomized controlled phase 2/3 trial of AZD1222 (ChAdOx1 nCoV-19) in healthy adults. Trial participant PBMC samples were collected at day 0 and day 28 after the second dose for TCRbeta chain sequencing. This entry comes from a study of T cell responses to AZD1222 COVID-19 vaccine (dated by TCRdb to the early 2020s). Broadly, across the study: AZD1222 recipients given second doses at about 4 weeks or at about 12 weeks were pooled, since spike-specific TCR depth and breadth were not found to differ between the two schedules. Trial participants were enrolled by age into subgroups of 18-55, 56-69 and 70-plus years, and around 140, 26 and 57 TCR-sequenced participants, respectively, were included in these subgroups. A total of 233 trial participants underwent TCR sequencing, of whom 200 to 220 received two doses of AZD1222 and approximately 25 received two doses of the MenACWY control vaccine. The research as a whole found: Only five or six AZD1222 recipients were SARS-CoV-2 seropositive at baseline, limiting conclusions about previously exposed vaccinees. Because no day 14 peak-response samples were available, the repertoires could be characterized only after the peak T cell response. Vaccine-associated CD4 TCRs spanned the whole spike protein, with dominant responses in regions 160-218 and 743-854. Reportedly, close to half of the unique spike-specific TCRs recognized epitopes lying outside the regions that are mutated in the B.1.351 and B.1.1.7 variants. In the small 56-69-year group, the increase in depth fell short of significance, most likely because of low power. Most participants were white British and females outnumbered males, and the authors suggested that clonal diversity may have been underestimated. After two AZD1222 doses, spike-specific TCR breadth and depth were significantly higher than at day 0 and than in MenACWY recipients.

Sequences MNHNY (CDR1) and SVGAGI (CDR2) are obtained from the germline V gene (reference sequence). The CDR3, cysteine through phenylalanine, is 14 amino acids long. Solely the CDR3 DNA is kept, with 42 bases framed from the first base. V loses 4 bases at its end and J loses 1 base; junction bases beyond the gene matches: 1. The CDR3 regions of human TCRbeta chains were subjected to immunosequencing. The original pipeline was this. TCRs in the repertoires were compared against a reference library of SARS-CoV-2-specific TCRs that had been generated with the MIRA antigen-specificity platform. Breadth meant the fraction of unique TCRs that were SARS-CoV-2-associated, whereas depth meant the fraction of total T cells that were SARS-CoV-2-associated. Using the MIRA data, each spike-specific TCR was mapped to the spike region that the TCR reacts to and placed in a CD4 or CD8 class. Log10-transformed breadth and depth values were compared by one-way ANOVA with Sidak's multiple comparisons tests. The table was pulled from immuneACCESS by TCRdb, which kept in-frame rearrangements only. Such tables lose some clones; where checked, under half of the loss comes from unresolved V genes, and the rest has no known cause. The DNA gave D and trimming, while V, J and clone size come from that table. Across this sample there are about 120,000 clones, with about 86% seen only once. The biggest ten clones account for about 9.7% of the sample.

The source is an adult in good health. The source material was peripheral blood, sampled on day 0 of AZD1222 vaccination. Recombination joined TRBV6-6 with TRBJ2-7, and 10 bases in between align with TRBD2. The CDR3: CASSWTSGSYEQYF. The DNA sequence is TGTGCCAGCAGTTGGACTAGCGGTTCCTACGAGCAGTACTTC.